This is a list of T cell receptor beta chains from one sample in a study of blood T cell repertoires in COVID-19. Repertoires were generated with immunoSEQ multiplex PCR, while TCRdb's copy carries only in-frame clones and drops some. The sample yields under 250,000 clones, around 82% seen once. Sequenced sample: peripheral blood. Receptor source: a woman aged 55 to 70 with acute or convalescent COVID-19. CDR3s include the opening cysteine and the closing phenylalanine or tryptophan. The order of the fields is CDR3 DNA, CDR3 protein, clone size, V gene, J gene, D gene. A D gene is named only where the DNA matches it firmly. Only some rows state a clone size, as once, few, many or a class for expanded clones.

CDR3 DNA: TGTGCCAGCAGCGCCCCGGGGGAAGCTTTCTTT; CDR3 protein: CASSAPGEAFF; clone size: few; V gene: TRBV2; J gene: TRBJ1-1; D gene: -
CDR3 DNA: TGTGCCAGCAGTGATAGTGGGGAGCACTATGGCTACACCTTC; CDR3 protein: CASSDSGEHYGYTF; clone size: -; V gene: TRBV6-1; J gene: TRBJ1-2; D gene: -
CDR3 DNA: TGTGCCAGCTCGCGACAGCCTTACACTGAAGCTTTCTTT; CDR3 protein: CASSRQPYTEAFF; clone size: -; V gene: TRBV6-5; J gene: TRBJ1-1; D gene: -
CDR3 DNA: TGTGCCAGTAGTCCCCAACAGAGTACCTACGAGCAGTACTTC; CDR3 protein: CASSPQQSTYEQYF; clone size: -; V gene: TRBV19; J gene: TRBJ2-7; D gene: -
CDR3 DNA: TGTGCCAGCAGACTGACAGGTGAAGGAAACACCATATATTTT; CDR3 protein: CASRLTGEGNTIYF; clone size: -; V gene: TRBV14; J gene: TRBJ1-3; D gene: -
CDR3 DNA: TGTGCCAGCACTAGGGAGGACAGGGGCATCACAGATACGCAGTATTTT; CDR3 protein: CASTREDRGITDTQYF; clone size: -; V gene: TRBV9; J gene: TRBJ2-3; D gene: TRBD1
CDR3 DNA: TGTGCCAGCAGCAAAGAAGGAGCTTACAACTACAATGAGCAGTTCTTC; CDR3 protein: CASSKEGAYNYNEQFF; clone size: -; V gene: TRBV11-2; J gene: TRBJ2-1; D gene: -
CDR3 DNA: TGTGCCAGCAGTTTATGGCGGGGGGCGCTTAGCAATCAGCCCCAGCATTTT; CDR3 protein: CASSLWRGALSNQPQHF; clone size: -; V gene: TRBV28; J gene: TRBJ1-5; D gene: -
CDR3 DNA: TGTGCCAGTAGTATATTCTGGGGACAGATGAACACCGGGGAGCTGTTTTTT; CDR3 protein: CASSIFWGQMNTGELFF; clone size: -; V gene: TRBV19; J gene: TRBJ2-2; D gene: TRBD1
CDR3 DNA: TGTGCCAGCAGCGAATTAGCGGGGGGCACAGATACGCAGTATTTT; CDR3 protein: CASSELAGGTDTQYF; clone size: -; V gene: TRBV11-1; J gene: TRBJ2-3; D gene: TRBD2
CDR3 DNA: TGTGCCAGCAGCCTTGGGCGGGGCACAGATACGCAGTATTTT; CDR3 protein: CASSLGRGTDTQYF; clone size: once; V gene: TRBV6-2/TRBV6-3; J gene: TRBJ2-3; D gene: -
CDR3 DNA: TGTGCCAGTGCCAGGGCACAGGGTACCTACGAGCAGTACTTC; CDR3 protein: CASARAQGTYEQYF; clone size: few; V gene: TRBV27; J gene: TRBJ2-7; D gene: -
CDR3 DNA: TGTGCCTGGACAGGGGCGAATTCACCCCTCCACTTT; CDR3 protein: CAWTGANSPLHF; clone size: -; V gene: TRBV30; J gene: TRBJ1-6; D gene: -
CDR3 DNA: TGCAGCGTGCGCATTTTCAACAGGGAGACGACCGGGGAGCTGTTTTTT; CDR3 protein: CSVRIFNRETTGELFF; clone size: -; V gene: TRBV29-1; J gene: TRBJ2-2; D gene: -
CDR3 DNA: TGTGCCAGCGAGGCGGTCGTCAACACTGAAGCTTTCTTT; CDR3 protein: CASEAVVNTEAFF; clone size: -; V gene: TRBV6-5; J gene: TRBJ1-1; D gene: -
CDR3 DNA: TGCGCCAGCAGCCAAGGAACCACATTTTACAATCAGCCCCAGCATTTT; CDR3 protein: CASSQGTTFYNQPQHF; clone size: -; V gene: TRBV4-1; J gene: TRBJ1-5; D gene: -
CDR3 DNA: TGTGCCAGCAGTCGAGGACAGGGAGGAAACTATGGCTACACCTTC; CDR3 protein: CASSRGQGGNYGYTF; clone size: -; V gene: TRBV11-2; J gene: TRBJ1-2; D gene: TRBD1
CDR3 DNA: TGTGCCAGCAGCCTCGGACAGGGTCGACTCTCTGGAAACACCATATATTTT; CDR3 protein: CASSLGQGRLSGNTIYF; clone size: -; V gene: TRBV7-2; J gene: TRBJ1-3; D gene: TRBD1
CDR3 DNA: TGTGCCAGCAGCCTCCCGGGAACGCTAGAAAAACTGTTTTTT; CDR3 protein: CASSLPGTLEKLFF; clone size: -; V gene: TRBV28; J gene: TRBJ1-4; D gene: -
CDR3 DNA: TGCGCCAGCAGCTTGGCAGGCAGCTCCTACGAGCAGTACTTC; CDR3 protein: CASSLAGSSYEQYF; clone size: -; V gene: TRBV5-1; J gene: TRBJ2-7; D gene: -
CDR3 DNA: TGTGCCAGCTCCCACCGGGACAGGAGGGAGGCACCCCTCCACTTT; CDR3 protein: CASSHRDRREAPLHF; clone size: -; V gene: TRBV9; J gene: TRBJ1-6; D gene: TRBD1
CDR3 DNA: TGCGCCAGCAGCTTGGGACTAGCGGGGGGGCCGGTTGAGACCCAGTACTTC; CDR3 protein: CASSLGLAGGPVETQYF; clone size: -; V gene: TRBV5-1; J gene: TRBJ2-5; D gene: TRBD2
CDR3 DNA: TGTGCCAGCAATGGGCGGGGAATCATGAACACTGAAGCTTTCTTT; CDR3 protein: CASNGRGIMNTEAFF; clone size: -; V gene: TRBV6-5; J gene: TRBJ1-1; D gene: -
CDR3 DNA: TGTGCCAGCAGTTCCCTGGACAGGGATCGTGGAAACACCATATATTTT; CDR3 protein: CASSSLDRDRGNTIYF; clone size: few; V gene: TRBV6-5; J gene: TRBJ1-3; D gene: TRBD1
CDR3 DNA: TGTGCCAGCAGCTATGGTGGGACTAGCAATGAGCAGTTCTTC; CDR3 protein: CASSYGGTSNEQFF; clone size: -; V gene: TRBV5-6; J gene: TRBJ2-1; D gene: TRBD2
CDR3 DNA: TGCAGCGGGAGACAGCATAATGAGCAGTTCTTC; CDR3 protein: CSGRQHNEQFF; clone size: -; V gene: TRBV29-1; J gene: TRBJ2-1; D gene: -
CDR3 DNA: TGTGCCAGCAGCCAAGGCCCGGACAGGGGGCGCGCACCCCTCCACTTT; CDR3 protein: CASSQGPDRGRAPLHF; clone size: -; V gene: TRBV4-2; J gene: TRBJ1-6; D gene: TRBD1
CDR3 DNA: TGCGCCAGCAGTGCGCCAGGGGCGAACAATCAGCCCCAGCATTTT; CDR3 protein: CASSAPGANNQPQHF; clone size: -; V gene: TRBV10-1; J gene: TRBJ1-5; D gene: -
CDR3 DNA: TGCGCCAGCAGCTTGTTTTCAGGGGACGGCTATGGCTACACCTTC; CDR3 protein: CASSLFSGDGYGYTF; clone size: -; V gene: TRBV5-1; J gene: TRBJ1-2; D gene: -
CDR3 DNA: TGTGCCAGCTCACCACTTGACATCTATGGCTACACCTTC; CDR3 protein: CASSPLDIYGYTF; clone size: -; V gene: TRBV18; J gene: TRBJ1-2; D gene: -
CDR3 DNA: TGTGCCAGCAGCTTTTCACAGGGGGAGGGAGCTTTCTTT; CDR3 protein: CASSFSQGEGAFF; clone size: few; V gene: TRBV7-9; J gene: TRBJ1-1; D gene: TRBD1
CDR3 DNA: TGTGCCAGCAGTTACTCGAGGGTTTTAGAGACCCAGTACTTC; CDR3 protein: CASSYSRVLETQYF; clone size: -; V gene: TRBV6-2/TRBV6-3; J gene: TRBJ2-5; D gene: -